Included here is one T cell receptor beta chain sequence, with context. This entry belongs to a study of blood T cell repertoires in COVID-19. Study-level information: Both acute and convalescent COVID-19 samples were obtained from the United States, Italy and Spain. From T cells, B-cell-depleted T cells, or PBMCs came the material, which was cDNA or gDNA.

Here immunoSEQ multiplex PCR was the method, and the copy in TCRdb shows in-frame clones only, minus some. The sample records about 80,000 clones, 88% being singletons. V was pared by 4 bases and J by 5 bases, with 7 bases of the junction left unmatched. Germline lookup yields CDR1 MNHEY and CDR2 SVGAGI. The CDR3 covers 16 residues. The sample consisted of peripheral blood. The chain links TRBV6-5 to TRBJ2-7, with 14 bases lining up with TRBD2. This TCR was recovered from a woman of 80 years or more with acute or convalescent COVID-19. CDR3 sequence reads: CASSSGLAGARNEQYF. The CDR3, as DNA: TGTGCCAGCAGTTCGGGACTAGCGGGGGCCCGCAACGAGCAGTACTTC.